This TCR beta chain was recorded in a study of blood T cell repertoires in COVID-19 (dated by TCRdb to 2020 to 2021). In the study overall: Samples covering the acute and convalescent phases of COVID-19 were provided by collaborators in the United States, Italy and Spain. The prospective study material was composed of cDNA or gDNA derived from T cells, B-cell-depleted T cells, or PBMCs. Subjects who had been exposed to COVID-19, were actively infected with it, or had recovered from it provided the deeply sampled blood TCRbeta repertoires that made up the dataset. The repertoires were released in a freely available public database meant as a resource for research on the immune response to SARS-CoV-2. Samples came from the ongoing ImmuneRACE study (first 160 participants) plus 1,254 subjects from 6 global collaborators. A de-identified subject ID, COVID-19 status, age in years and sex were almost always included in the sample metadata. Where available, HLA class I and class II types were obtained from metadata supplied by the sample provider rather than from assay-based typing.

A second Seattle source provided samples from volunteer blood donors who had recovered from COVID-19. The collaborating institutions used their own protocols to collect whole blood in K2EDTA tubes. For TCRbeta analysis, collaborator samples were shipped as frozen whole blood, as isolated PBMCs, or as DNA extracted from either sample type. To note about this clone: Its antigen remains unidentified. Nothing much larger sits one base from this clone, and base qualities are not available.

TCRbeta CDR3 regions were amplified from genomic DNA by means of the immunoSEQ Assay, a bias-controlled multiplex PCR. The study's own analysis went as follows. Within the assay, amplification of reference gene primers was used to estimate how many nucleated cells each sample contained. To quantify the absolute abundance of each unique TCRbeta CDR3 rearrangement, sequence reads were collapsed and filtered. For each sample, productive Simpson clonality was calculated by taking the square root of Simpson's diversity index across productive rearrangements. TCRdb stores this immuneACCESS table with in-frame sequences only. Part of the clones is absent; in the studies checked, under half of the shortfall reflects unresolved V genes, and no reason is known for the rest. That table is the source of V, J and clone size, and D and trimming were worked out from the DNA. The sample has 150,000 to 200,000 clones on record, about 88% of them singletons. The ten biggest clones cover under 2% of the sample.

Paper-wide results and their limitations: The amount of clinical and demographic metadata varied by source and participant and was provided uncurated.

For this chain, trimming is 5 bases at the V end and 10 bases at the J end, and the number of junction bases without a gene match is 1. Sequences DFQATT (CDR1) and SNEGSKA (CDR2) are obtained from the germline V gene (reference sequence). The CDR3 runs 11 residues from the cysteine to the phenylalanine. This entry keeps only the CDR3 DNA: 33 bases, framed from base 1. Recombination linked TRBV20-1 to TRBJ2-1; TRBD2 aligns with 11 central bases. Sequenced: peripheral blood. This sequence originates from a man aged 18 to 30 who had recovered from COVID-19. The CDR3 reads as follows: CSARTSGEQFF. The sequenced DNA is TGCAGTGCTCGGACTAGCGGGGAGCAGTTCTTC.